This TCR beta chain was identified in a study of blood T cell repertoires in COVID-19. The germline V gene encodes CDR1 MNHEY and CDR2 SMNVEV (reference sequence). V was shortened by 2 bases and J by 6 bases, with 14 bases between the two germline ends. This CDR3 is built from 14 residues. The protocol was immunoSEQ multiplex PCR, while the TCRdb copy is restricted to in-frame clones and leaves out a portion. The sample lists 250,000 to 350,000 clones; approximately 85% were seen once. The origin of this receptor is a human donor with COVID-19, enrolled during active disease. The donor label of this sample is uncertain. The chain carries TRBV27 and TRBJ2-7; D is perhaps TRBD1 (5 bases). Source material: peripheral blood. The DNA for the CDR3 is TGTGCCAGCAGTTTAGAGAGACAGCGTTCCGAGCAGTACTTC. Its translation is CASSLERQRSEQYF.